This T cell receptor beta chain was captured in a study of cytomegalovirus exposure and HLA in healthy donors (dated by TCRdb to about 2017). Notes on the research overall: According to a later analysis, one platform produced both the approximately 110 validation repertoires and the 666 repertoires of the first cohort. The study was designed to test whether signatures of past pathogen exposure could be identified by cataloging public T cell receptors. Along with the approximately 670-subject first cohort, a separate validation cohort of over a hundred different subjects was used. To predict cytomegalovirus infection status, the study combined high-throughput TCR immunosequencing, statistical association of individual TCRs with disease status, and machine learning. Broad study findings and their caveats: In vitro tests confirmed that three of the cytomegalovirus-associated TCR beta chains recognize cytomegalovirus antigens. Cytomegalovirus status was reported to be diagnosed by the classifier with high specificity and sensitivity in both the original and validation cohorts. The study listed 164 TCR beta chains as associated with cytomegalovirus. It was suggested by the authors that the approach could potentially be generalized to other disease states and immunological phenotypes. A later analysis had no HLA typing for the validation cohort, so co-occurrence there was scored across all 130 or so repertoires. While some public TCRs were present in many individuals, most TCR sequences turned up only very rarely across donors. In a later analysis, TCRs clustered in the first cohort were found to also tend to co-occur in the roughly 120 validation repertoires, with about 94% of cluster scores above 0.

To note about this clone: This receptor's antigen is unknown. Per-base quality was not reported, and no clone a single base away is much larger than it.

Libraries came from the immunoSEQ multiplex PCR assay. The authors' pipeline ran thus. A statistical classification framework was developed to diagnose cytomegalovirus status using the catalog of TCR beta chain sequences. Imported from immuneACCESS, the table was reduced by TCRdb to in-frame sequences with V and J called. These copies leave out some clones; in studies compared against another copy, an unresolved V gene accounts for under half, and the cause of the remainder is not known. The DNA was the basis for D and trimming; V, J and clone size are from that table. The sample contains 150,000 to 180,000 clones, 70% to 90% of them found a single time. Jointly, the top ten make up less than 2.5% of the sample. According to the germline V gene, CDR1 reads KGHSH and CDR2 reads LQKENI. The CDR3 spans 13 residues, from the cysteine through the phenylalanine. Just the 39-base CDR3 DNA is kept, in frame starting at base 1. Between the V and J ends, shortened by 0 bases and 12 bases respectively, the junction contains 12 bases.

The donors belonged to the validation cohort of around 110 subjects, which was separate from the approximately 660-subject first cohort. Sequencing used PBMCs. The V and J genes are TRBV18 and TRBJ2-1; the D gene identity is not certain. The source is a human donor in good health. CDR3 reads: CASSPPKVSGQFF. The DNA reads as follows: TGTGCCAGCTCACCACCGAAAGTCTCCGGGCAGTTCTTC.